This T cell receptor (beta chain) was sequenced for a study of CD8 T cells in Susac syndrome. This clonotype was found once. Its antigen remains unknown. TCR beta was sequenced from blood CD8+ and CD4+ T cells. TEMRA cells were FACS-enriched, and CD8+ and CD4+ T cells were isolated negatively. A quantity of about 0.5 to 1 ug RNA underwent reverse transcription using random hexamers. immunoSEQ multiplex PCR amplified TCR beta CDR3 across 54 Vbeta, 13 Jbeta. Each CDR3 protein gets one entry after TCRdb re-called the immunoSEQ multiplex PCR reads with MiXCR. The table includes about 200,000 distinct CDR3 sequences, approximately 90% detected once. CDR1 SGHVS and CDR2 FQNEAQ come from the germline V gene. Trimming took off 5 bases at V and 1 base at J, with 8 bases between the two ends. The CDR3 covers 13 residues. Study-wide points: In its TCR sequencing and HLA analysis, the study acknowledged that the number of individuals was relatively small.

The TCR comes from a human donor with multiple sclerosis. The V gene is TRBV7-8, the J gene TRBJ1-1; possible D gene TRBD1, 5 bases. Sequenced: CD8+ T cells from PBMCs. DNA for the CDR3: TGTGCCAGCAGCGTACAGGCGAACACTGAAGCTTTCTTT. Protein product: CASSVQANTEAFF.